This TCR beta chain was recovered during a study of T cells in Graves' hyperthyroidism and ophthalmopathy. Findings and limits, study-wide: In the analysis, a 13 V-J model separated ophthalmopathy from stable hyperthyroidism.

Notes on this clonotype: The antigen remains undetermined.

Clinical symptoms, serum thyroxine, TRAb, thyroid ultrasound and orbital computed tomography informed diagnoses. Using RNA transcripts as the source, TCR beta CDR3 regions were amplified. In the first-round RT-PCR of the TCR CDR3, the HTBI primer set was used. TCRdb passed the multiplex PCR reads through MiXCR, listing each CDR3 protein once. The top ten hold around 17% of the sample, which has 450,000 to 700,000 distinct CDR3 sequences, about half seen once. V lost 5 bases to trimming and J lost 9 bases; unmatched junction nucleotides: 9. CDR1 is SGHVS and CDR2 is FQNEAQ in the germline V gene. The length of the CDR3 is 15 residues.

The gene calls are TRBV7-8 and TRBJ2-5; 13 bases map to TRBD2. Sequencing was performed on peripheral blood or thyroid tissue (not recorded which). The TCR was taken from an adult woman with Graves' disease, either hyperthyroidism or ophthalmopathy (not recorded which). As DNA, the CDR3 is TGTGCCAGCAGCCGGATTGGACTAGCGGGGGATGCCCAGTACTTC. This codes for CASSRIGLAGDAQYF. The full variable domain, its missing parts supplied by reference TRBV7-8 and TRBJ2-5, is GAGVSQSPRYKVAKRGQDVALRCDPISGHVSLFWYQQALGQGPEFLTYFQNEAQLDKSGLPSDRFFAERPEGSVSTLKIQRTQQEDSAVYLCASSRIGLAGDAQYFGPGTRLLVL.